The next 28 T cell receptor beta chains were all read from a single sample in a study of T cells in Graves' hyperthyroidism and ophthalmopathy. Amplification of TCR beta CDR3 regions used RNA as the template. Primed by the HTBI set, a first-round RT-PCR was run on the TCR CDR3. Via MiXCR, TCRdb re-called the multiplex PCR reads, giving one row per CDR3 protein. The sample lists roughly 380,000 distinct CDR3 sequences, more than 11% occurring once. The source material was blood. These TCRs come from a woman aged 55-70 years with Graves' hyperthyroidism.

This clonotype showed up many times. The CDR3 nucleotides are TGTGCCAGCTCACCGGGCTCGCAGGCGGACGAGCAGTACTTC. Translated, it gives CASSPGSQADEQYF. The chain employs TRBV18 and TRBJ2-7; the D is unclear. Germline V CDR1 and CDR2: KGHSH, LQKENI. Between the trimmed V and J ends, which lost 3 bases and 5 bases, there was a span of 14 bases. The CDR3 contains 14 residues.

There are a few counts of this clonotype. The chain uses TRBV15 and TRBJ1-5, with 7 nucleotides matching TRBD1. CDR3 length: 22 residues. Trimming at V came to 0 bases and at J to 5 bases, leaving 25 bases not matched to a gene. CDR1 and CDR2 (germline): LNHNV, YYDKDF (reference sequence). CDR3 sequence reads: CATSRDRDSIFNNGGRDQPQHF. Written as DNA, the CDR3 is TGTGCCACCAGCAGAGATAGGGACAGTATATTCAATAATGGGGGGCGCGATCAGCCCCAGCATTTT.

There are many counts of this clonotype. The chain couples TRBV18 to TRBJ2-1; tentatively, D is TRBD1 (5 bases). Germline loops: CDR1 KGHSH, CDR2 LQKENI. There are 13 residues in the CDR3. The V end was cut by 0 bases, the J end by 9 bases, with 9 bases between. DNA of the CDR3: TGTGCCAGCTCACCACCGAGGCAGGGTGAGCAGTTCTTC. Amino acid sequence: CASSPPRQGEQFF.

J is TRBJ1-4 and V is TRBV5-1, with 7 bases identical to TRBD1. J lost 4 bases, V lost 2 bases, and 8 bases had no gene match. Germline values: CDR1 SGHRS, CDR2 YFSETQ. CDR3 length: 16 residues. CDR3 region: CASSLNAGTDNEKLFF. As DNA, the CDR3 is TGCGCCAGCAGCTTAAACGCCGGGACAGATAATGAAAAACTGTTTTTT.

Many counts were recorded for this clonotype. The chain combines TRBV3-1 with TRBJ2-7; D may be TRBD2 (6 bases). In germline, CDR1 is LGHDT, CDR2 YNNKEL (reference sequence). The CDR3 is 14 amino acids. The V gene lost 1 base and the J gene lost 5 bases, with 12 bases spanning the gap. The CDR3 is CASSQVATSNEQYF. The CDR3 nucleotides are TGTGCCAGCAGCCAAGTGGCGACTAGTAACGAGCAGTACTTC.

In its sample, this clonotype was seen a few times. The V gene is TRBV20-1, the J gene TRBJ1-4, with D maybe TRBD1 (5 bases). V was trimmed by 5 bases and J by 4 bases, leaving 17 bases between them. CDR1 and CDR2 from the germline V gene are DFQATT and SNEGSKA (reference sequence). There are 15 residues in the CDR3. For the CDR3, the DNA is TGCAGTGCTGCAACTCGGGACTCTTATAATGAAAAACTGTTTTTT. Translating gives CSAATRDSYNEKLFF.

This clonotype was seen many times. Written as DNA, the CDR3 is TGCAGTGCTAGGATAGCTAGCGGGAGGATCAATGAGCAGTTCTTC. Translation: CSARIASGRINEQFF. This rearrangement joins TRBV20-1 to TRBJ2-1; 11 bases align to TRBD2. CDR3 size: 15 residues. CDR1 is DFQATT and CDR2 is SNEGSKA in the germline V gene (reference sequence). V trimming: 3 bases; J trimming: 6 bases; junction bases outside the gene matches: 7.

This CDR3 reads CASRRQGVDNEQFF. The CDR3 nucleotides read TGTGCCAGCAGAAGACAGGGGGTCGACAATGAGCAGTTCTTC. The chain is built from TRBV6-1 and TRBJ2-1, with 9 bases lining up with TRBD1. V lost 6 bases and J lost 5; bases outside the gene matches: 5. CDR1 is MNHNS, CDR2 SASEGT, per germline. The CDR3 totals 14 residues.

This chain uses TRBV25-1 with TRBJ1-2; D is ambiguous. V lost 1 base and J lost 7, with 4 bases in between. The CDR3 runs 11 residues. Germline CDR1 MGHDK, CDR2 SYGVNS. The CDR3 loop reads CASSELGGYTF. For the CDR3, the DNA is TGTGCCAGCAGTGAATTGGGTGGCTACACCTTC.

This clonotype has a handful of counts. V is TRBV5-1 and J is TRBJ2-5; 13 bases match TRBD2. Germline-derived CDR1 and CDR2 are SGHRS and YFSETQ. V lost 7 bases to trimming and J lost 1 base; unmatched junction nucleotides: 7. This CDR3 has 16 residues. The CDR3, as DNA: TGCGCCAGCGACCTTGGGACTAGCGGGGCCCAAGAGACCCAGTACTTC. Protein product: CASDLGTSGAQETQYF. Together with reference TRBV5-1 and TRBJ2-5, the CDR3 gives the full variable domain: KAGVTQTPRYLIKTRGQQVTLSCSPISGHRSVSWYQQTPGQGLQFLFEYFSETQRNKGNFPGRFSGRQFSNSRSEMNVSTLELGDSALYLCASDLGTSGAQETQYFGPGTRLLVL.

This clonotype has at least ten counts. The chain couples TRBV27 to TRBJ1-1, with no clear D. V shed 0 bases and J shed 4 bases, with 9 bases lying between them. There are 14 residues in the CDR3. Germline V gene sequence: CDR1 MNHEY, CDR2 SMNVEV (reference sequence). The CDR3 region is CASSLSFWGTEAFF. DNA of the CDR3: TGTGCCAGCAGTTTATCGTTTTGGGGCACTGAAGCTTTCTTT.

There are many counts of this clonotype. V and J are TRBV30 and TRBJ1-3; D remains unclear. The CDR3 is 12 residues long. Per the germline V gene, CDR1 is GTSNPN and CDR2 is SVGIG (reference sequence). The V end was cut by 0 bases, the J end by 2 bases, with 2 bases between. The CDR3 coding sequence is TGTGCCTGGAGTGTACCTGGAAACACCATATATTTT. It translates to CAWSVPGNTIYF. Based on the CDR3 plus reference TRBV30 and TRBJ1-3, the full variable domain is SQTIHQWPATLVQPVGSPLSLECTVEGTSNPNLYWYRQAAGRGLQLLFYSVGIGQISSEVPQNLSASRPQDRQFILSSKKLLLSDSGFYLCAWSVPGNTIYFGEGSWLTVV.

This clonotype was seen many times. V usage is TRBV12-5 and J usage is TRBJ2-1, with 9 bases aligning to TRBD2. The CDR3 has 17 residues. The germline gives CDR1 LGHNT, CDR2 FRNRAP. Unmatched junction bases numbered 9, after V lost 0 bases and J lost 6 bases. CDR3 nucleotide sequence: TGTGCTAGTGGTTTGGTCGTTAGCGGGAGATGGAGCAATGAGCAGTTCTTC. Protein: CASGLVVSGRWSNEQFF.

Only a few counts were recorded for this clonotype. This chain joins TRBV29-1 and TRBJ2-3; D ambiguous. The germline V gene encodes CDR1 SQVTM and CDR2 ANQGSEA. The length of the CDR3 is 12 residues. V was pared by 6 bases and J by 3 bases, with 10 bases between. The CDR3 loop reads CSVTDMTDTQYF. The CDR3 nucleotides are TGCAGCGTAACCGATATGACAGATACGCAGTATTTT.

There are a few counts of this clonotype. Mismatch with germline at one junction end may stem from a read error. The chain uses TRBV20-1 and TRBJ2-5, with D possibly TRBD2 on 6 matching bases. Germline loops: CDR1 DFQATT, CDR2 SNEGSKA (reference sequence). CDR3 length: 11 residues. The CDR3 loop reads CSARDRETRYF. CDR3 nucleotide sequence: TGCAGTGCTAGAGACCGGGAGACCCGGTACTTC.

In this sample, this clonotype turned up many times. CDR3 DNA sequence: TGCAGTGCTAGACGGGACAGGAACCTAATGAACTATGGCTACACCTTC. This translates into CSARRDRNLMNYGYTF. This chain connects TRBV20-1 to TRBJ1-2; 8 positions match TRBD1. CDR1 and CDR2 (germline): DFQATT, SNEGSKA (reference sequence). The CDR3 consists of 16 residues. V lost 2 bases to trimming and J lost 2 bases; unmatched junction nucleotides: 10.

The DNA of the CDR3 is TGTGCCAGCAGTTACTCGATTCGGGTGGTTGAGCAGTTCTTC. Translating it yields CASSYSIRVVEQFF. The V gene is TRBV6-5, the J gene TRBJ2-1; D gene unclear. The CDR3 extends over 14 amino acids. CDR1 is MNHEY and CDR2 is SVGAGI in the germline V gene. Trimming took off 0 bases at V and 9 bases at J, with 12 bases between the two ends.

A word on this clonotype: A read error may explain this, as a much larger clone is one base away. The CDR3 DNA reads as TGTGTCAGCAGCCCAGGGAGGACTAGCGGATACTACGAGCAGTACTTC. Protein sequence: CVSSPGRTSGYYEQYF. The chain carries TRBV7-8 and TRBJ2-7; 10 bases fit TRBD2. The germline gives CDR1 SGHVS, CDR2 FQNEAQ. The CDR3 covers 16 residues.

This clonotype has more than one count but fewer than ten. V gene TRBV19 combines with J gene TRBJ1-5, with 9 bases identical to TRBD1. V trimming: 5 bases; J trimming: 5 bases; junction bases outside the gene matches: 4. The germline CDR1 and CDR2 sequences are LNHDA and SQIVND (reference sequence). The CDR3 is 14 amino acids. The CDR3 coding sequence is TGTGCCAGTAGTCTAACAGGGGGCCATCAGCCCCAGCATTTT. Protein product: CASSLTGGHQPQHF.

This clonotype was seen at least ten times. This sequence joins TRBV5-1 and TRBJ2-5, with 12 bases matching TRBD2. J gave up 7 bases and V 4 bases, and 8 bases lay outside the gene matches. The CDR3 covers 15 residues. Germline CDR1 and CDR2: SGHRS and YFSETQ. CDR3 protein: CASSTGTSGPGTQYF. The CDR3, as DNA: TGCGCCAGCAGCACCGGGACTAGCGGGCCCGGGACCCAGTACTTC.

This clonotype was counted at least ten times. This chain links TRBV20-1 with TRBJ2-3, with 7 nucleotides matching TRBD2. The germline V gene has CDR1 DFQATT and CDR2 SNEGSKA (reference sequence). The CDR3 has 14 amino acids. The V segment lost 7 bases and the J segment 2 bases; nucleotides outside the gene matches: 9. The CDR3 loop is CSVASGSDTDTQYF. The DNA of the CDR3 is TGCAGTGTTGCTAGCGGATCCGACACAGATACGCAGTATTTT.

This clonotype occurred many times. The J gene is TRBJ2-3, the V gene TRBV6-1; D possibly corresponds to TRBD1 (6 bases). This CDR3 is 15 amino acids long. CDR1 is MNHNS, CDR2 SASEGT, per germline. The V end was cut by 6 bases, the J end by 1 base, with 14 bases between. The CDR3 DNA reads TGTGCCAGCAGGGAAACAGGGTCGGGCACAGATACGCAGTATTTT. Translation: CASRETGSGTDTQYF.

Only a few counts were recorded for this clonotype. The chain uses TRBV12-5 and TRBJ2-1; perhaps TRBD1 as D (7 bases). The CDR3 loop spans 13 amino acids. Trimming stripped 7 bases from V and 7 bases from J, with 14 bases between. Per the germline V gene, CDR1 is LGHNT and CDR2 is FRNRAP. Here the CDR3 DNA reads TGTGCTAGTGCAGCCTCAGGGGGGAATGAGCAGTTCTTC. Translating gives CASAASGGNEQFF.

In this sample, this clonotype turned up many times. The chain carries TRBV30 and TRBJ2-7, with D maybe TRBD2 (5 bases). From germline, CDR1 is GTSNPN and CDR2 SVGIG (reference sequence). The V end was cut by 0 bases, the J end by 7 bases, with 19 bases between. The CDR3 extends over 15 amino acids. CDR3: CAWSVRGTGSKEQYF. CDR3 coding DNA: TGTGCCTGGAGTGTACGGGGTACCGGTAGTAAAGAGCAGTACTTC.

This clonotype showed up just a few times. The chain's CDR3 is CASSEKAPGLAYEQYF. In nucleotides, the CDR3 is TGTGCCAGCAGTGAAAAGGCCCCGGGGTTGGCCTACGAGCAGTACTTC. This chain uses TRBV6-1 with TRBJ2-7; D may be TRBD2 (5 bases). The germline V gene encodes CDR1 MNHNS and CDR2 SASEGT. V shed 2 bases and J shed 2 bases, with 16 bases lying between them. CDR3 length: 16 amino acids.

This clonotype was observed a few times. This chain connects TRBV19 to TRBJ2-7, with 11 bases that match TRBD2. Germline V gene lookup returns CDR1 LNHDA and CDR2 SQIVND (reference sequence). This CDR3 comprises 14 residues. Trimming cost V 3 bases and J 4 bases; bases outside gene matches: 2. The CDR3 DNA sequence: TGTGCCAGTAGTATGACTAGCGGGAATTACGAGCAGTACTTC. Its protein product is CASSMTSGNYEQYF.

Ten or more counts support this clonotype. The chain employs TRBV28 and TRBJ2-1; D tentatively fits TRBD1 or TRBD2 (5 bases each). The CDR3 loop spans 15 amino acids. Looked up from germline, CDR1 is MDHEN and CDR2 is SYDVKM. With 6 bases removed from V and 6 bases from J, the gap between germline ends came to 18 bases. The CDR3 loop reads CASRAGTGSRNEQFF. CDR3 DNA: TGTGCCAGCAGGGCCGGGACGGGCTCGCGCAATGAGCAGTTCTTC.

This clonotype appeared a few times. The chain couples TRBV5-1 to TRBJ1-1; D gene unclear. The CDR3 length is 13 residues. V lost 2 bases and J lost 3, with 8 bases in between. Germline V gene lookup returns CDR1 SGHRS and CDR2 YFSETQ. Written as DNA, the CDR3 is TGCGCCAGCAGCTTTATAGGGTACACTGAAGCTTTCTTT. Translation: CASSFIGYTEAFF.